Presented here are 25 T cell receptor beta chains from one specimen sequenced in a study of neoadjuvant anti-PD-1 for oral cavity cancer. The repertoire was sequenced with immunoSEQ multiplex PCR; TCRdb's copy has only in-frame clones and lacks some. The table has tens of thousands of clones, 79% seen once. Sequencing used PBMCs, obtained before nivolumab (anti-PD-1) treatment. The receptor set was obtained from a person between 40 and 80 years old with oral cavity squamous cell carcinoma.

The chain recombines TRBV2 with TRBJ2-2; 12 positions match TRBD2. With 7 bases clipped from V and 5 bases from J, the junction kept 11 bases outside the gene matches. Germline V CDR1 and CDR2: SNHLY, FYNNEI. This CDR3 is 17 amino acids long. The CDR3 region has the DNA TGTGCCAGCACCCCACTAGCGGGGGGCCCGGGGACCGGGGAGCTGTTTTTT. Protein sequence: CASTPLAGGPGTGELFF.

The CDR3 DNA reads as TGTGCCAGCAGCTTAGGGCCTTCTAACTATGGCTACACCTTC. Amino acids: CASSLGPSNYGYTF. The chain combines TRBV11-2 with TRBJ1-2; D not resolved. CDR1 is SGHAT and CDR2 is FQNNGV in the germline V gene. The V gene lost 1 base and the J gene lost 0 bases, with 6 bases spanning the gap. The CDR3 sequence is 14 residues long.

This chain connects TRBV7-9 to TRBJ2-1; D uncertain. CDR1 is SEHNR, CDR2 FQNEAQ, per germline (reference sequence). Trimming pared 0 bases from V and 12 bases from J, leaving 15 bases between. The CDR3 has 14 amino acids. CDR3 DNA sequence: TGTGCCAGCAGCTTAGCGGGCTCACTAAACGGGCAGTTCTTC. This translates into CASSLAGSLNGQFF.

This chain joins TRBV2 and TRBJ1-2; D is possibly TRBD1 (6 bases). The CDR3 is 15 amino acids. The V gene lost 6 bases and the J gene lost 0 bases, with 14 bases spanning the gap. Germline CDR1 is SNHLY and CDR2 is FYNNEI. The CDR3 here is CASRDGGLANYGYTF. In DNA, the CDR3 is TGTGCCAGCAGGGACGGGGGCTTAGCTAACTATGGCTACACCTTC.

The V and J genes are TRBV7-3 and TRBJ2-6; perhaps TRBD1 as D (6 bases). The germline V and J ends were trimmed by 4 bases and 0 bases, with 22 bases remaining between them. Per the germline V gene, CDR1 is SGHTA and CDR2 is FQGTGA. The CDR3 loop spans 20 amino acids. The CDR3 reads CASSSSLGGPRVSGANVLTF. Written as DNA, the CDR3 is TGTGCCAGCAGCTCTTCATTAGGGGGACCCCGGGTCTCTGGGGCCAACGTCCTGACTTTC.

This clone occurred a few times. This chain joins TRBV7-8 and TRBJ2-7, with 11 bases matching TRBD1. The CDR3 sequence is 15 residues long. The V and J ends lost 5 bases and 5 bases, in that order; junction bases with no gene match: 8. From germline, CDR1 is SGHVS and CDR2 FQNEAQ. The CDR3 protein is CASSPRDRGINEQYF. The CDR3 nucleotides read TGTGCCAGCAGCCCGAGGGACAGGGGGATCAACGAGCAGTACTTC.

The CDR3 DNA is TGTGCCACCAGCCCCGCCCCACAGCTTAATGAAAAACTGTTTTTT. It yields the protein CATSPAPQLNEKLFF. This rearrangement joins TRBV15 to TRBJ1-4; D gene ambiguous. Between the trimmed V and J ends, which lost 5 bases and 4 bases, there was a span of 14 bases. From germline, CDR1 is LNHNV and CDR2 YYDKDF (reference sequence). There are 15 residues in the CDR3.

The chain is built from TRBV19 and TRBJ1-4; maybe TRBD1 (6 bases). The CDR3 is made up of 16 amino acids. Germline V CDR1 and CDR2: LNHDA, SQIVND (reference sequence). With 3 bases removed from V and 5 bases from J, the gap between germline ends came to 16 bases. CDR3 sequence reads: CASSMPAIGGNEKLFF. The CDR3 DNA sequence: TGTGCCAGTAGTATGCCGGCCATAGGGGGAAATGAAAAACTGTTTTTT.

The table lists this clone with a few counts. The genes are TRBV9 and TRBJ1-2; 10 bases line up with TRBD1. The CDR3 is 14 amino acids. Germline V CDR1 and CDR2: SGDLS, YYNGEE. Trimming cost V 2 bases and J 8 bases; bases outside gene matches: 6. In DNA form, the CDR3 reads TGTGCCAGCAGCGTGGGACAGGGGACCAGAGGCTACACCTTC. It specifies CASSVGQGTRGYTF.

This clone turned up a few times. The J gene is TRBJ1-3, the V gene TRBV6-1; D is undetermined. CDR1 MNHNS and CDR2 SASEGT come from the germline V gene. The CDR3 consists of 16 residues. V was shortened by 4 bases and J by 0 bases, with 13 bases between the two germline ends. CDR3 amino acids: CASSGNRRVSGNTIYF. The CDR3 DNA reads TGTGCCAGCAGTGGAAACCGACGGGTCTCTGGAAACACCATATATTTT.

This chain uses TRBV19 with TRBJ1-1; tentative D call: TRBD1 (6 bases). In germline, CDR1 is LNHDA, CDR2 SQIVND (reference sequence). V lost 2 bases to trimming and J lost 2 bases, with 12 bases between them. The CDR3 has 15 amino acids. CDR3 region: CASSIIQGANTEAFF. The DNA of the CDR3 is TGTGCCAGTAGTATAATACAGGGAGCTAACACTGAAGCTTTCTTT.

The table lists this clone with a few counts. The rearrangement joins TRBV11-3 to TRBJ2-7; no firm D call. Germline-derived CDR1 and CDR2 are SGHNT and YENEEA. V lost 5 bases and J 4 bases, leaving 9 bases between the germline ends. This CDR3 region has 12 residues. CDR3 sequence: CASSKRKYEQYF. CDR3 coding DNA: TGTGCCAGCAGCAAAAGAAAATACGAGCAGTACTTC.

This clone was seen a handful of times. The chain couples TRBV13 to TRBJ2-7; 8 nucleotides line up with TRBD1. CDR3 length: 14 residues. V trimming: 9 bases; J trimming: 3 bases; junction bases outside the gene matches: 10. CDR1 PRHDT and CDR2 FYEKMQ come from the germline V gene (reference sequence). The CDR3 DNA reads TGTGCCAGTGGCCGGGACAGGCCCCGCTACGAGCAGTACTTC. Encoded protein: CASGRDRPRYEQYF.

This chain uses TRBV10-3 with TRBJ1-4; D may be TRBD1 (6 bases). The CDR3 has 15 amino acids. Germline CDR1 is ENHRY and CDR2 is SYGVKD. The germline V and J ends were trimmed by 0 bases and 3 bases, with 8 bases remaining between them. CDR3 in amino acids: CAISESGGPNEKLFF. The CDR3 DNA sequence: TGTGCCATCAGTGAGTCGGGGGGCCCTAATGAAAAACTGTTTTTT.

The chain uses TRBV18 and TRBJ2-4; tentative D call: TRBD1 (5 bases). Germline CDR1 reads KGHSH; CDR2 reads LQKENI. The CDR3 sequence is 16 residues long. V lost 6 bases and J 6 bases, leaving 21 bases between the germline ends. This CDR3 reads CASSLSPQGVGNIQYF. In DNA form, the CDR3 reads TGTGCCAGCTCGCTCTCCCCCCAAGGGGTAGGAAACATTCAGTACTTC.

The CDR3 loop is CASRAGGRRRETQYF. For the CDR3, the DNA is TGTGCCAGCAGAGCCGGGGGCCGTCGGAGGGAGACCCAGTACTTC. The chain links TRBV27 to TRBJ2-5; tentatively, D is TRBD1 or TRBD2 (6 bases each). Germline CDR1 is MNHEY and CDR2 is SMNVEV (reference sequence). Deletions cut 6 bases from V and 5 bases from J, with 19 bases between. CDR3 length: 15 amino acids.

This clone came up a few times. This sequence joins TRBV7-2 and TRBJ1-2, with 7 bases aligning to TRBD1. The CDR3 is made up of 14 amino acids. The V and J ends lost 1 base and 4 bases, in that order; junction bases with no gene match: 3. The germline CDR1 and CDR2 sequences are SGHTA and FQGNSA. The CDR3 sequence: CASSLDTGAYGYTF. The CDR3 nucleotides read TGTGCCAGCAGCTTAGACACAGGGGCCTATGGCTACACCTTC.

The gene calls are TRBV2 and TRBJ2-7; the D is unclear. Germline V gene sequence: CDR1 SNHLY, CDR2 FYNNEI. V was pared by 5 bases and J by 2 bases, with 4 bases between. The CDR3 sequence is 11 residues long. The CDR3 DNA is TGTGCCAGCAGTTCCCCCTACGAGCAGTACTTC. Translated, it gives CASSSPYEQYF.

The chain recombines TRBV5-1 with TRBJ1-2; the D gene is possibly TRBD1 (6 bases). Trimming pared 0 bases from V and 8 bases from J, leaving 14 bases between. The CDR3 has 14 amino acids. From germline, CDR1 is SGHRS and CDR2 YFSETQ. CDR3 nucleotides: TGCGCCAGCAGCTTGGAACAGGGAATAGACGGCTACACCTTC. It is translated as CASSLEQGIDGYTF.

The chain recombines TRBV7-2 with TRBJ2-5; a weak D match, TRBD1 (6 bases). V lost 2 bases and J 5 bases, leaving 12 bases between the germline ends. The germline V gene encodes CDR1 SGHTA and CDR2 FQGNSA. The CDR3 consists of 14 residues. CDR3 nucleotide sequence: TGTGCCAGCAGCTTAAGTGGGGGCCAGGAGACCCAGTACTTC. Translation: CASSLSGGQETQYF.

This clone was found a few times. The chain employs TRBV19 and TRBJ1-2; no clear D. The CDR3 loop spans 11 amino acids. Between the trimmed V and J ends, which lost 6 bases and 8 bases, there was a span of 10 bases. In germline, CDR1 is LNHDA, CDR2 SQIVND (reference sequence). The CDR3 here is CASSFWAGYTF. DNA for the CDR3: TGTGCCAGTAGCTTTTGGGCCGGCTACACCTTC.

The table lists this clone with a few counts. The rearrangement joins TRBV15 to TRBJ2-5; no clear D gene. Trimming shortened V by 4 bases and J by 7 bases, and 13 bases separated the two germline ends. Germline V gene sequence: CDR1 LNHNV, CDR2 YYDKDF (reference sequence). The CDR3 runs 13 residues. The CDR3 region is CATSKEQAGTQYF. The CDR3 nucleotides are TGTGCCACCAGCAAGGAACAAGCCGGGACCCAGTACTTC.

For this clone: This CDR3 is also generated by other DNA sequences in the sample. V is TRBV28 and J is TRBJ1-2; no reliable D call. The CDR3 spans 11 residues. Germline assignment: CDR1 MDHEN and CDR2 SYDVKM. Trimming took 6 bases from V and 2 from J, leaving 4 bases between them. The CDR3 protein is CASSLNYGYTF. The CDR3 DNA follows: TGTGCCAGCAGCCTAAACTATGGCTACACCTTC.

This clone occurred once. The gene calls are TRBV5-1 and TRBJ2-1; D could derive from TRBD1 or TRBD2 (6 bases each). This CDR3 contains 14 residues. V lost 7 bases, J lost 7 bases, and 18 bases lay in between. Germline V lookup: CDR1 SGHRS, CDR2 YFSETQ. Here the CDR3 DNA reads TGCGCCAGCGCCCGAGGAGGGGGAAATAATGAGCAGTTCTTC. Its protein is CASARGGGNNEQFF.

This sequence joins TRBV6-6 and TRBJ1-1; D is unresolved. Looked up from germline, CDR1 is MNHNY and CDR2 is SVGAGI (reference sequence). The CDR3 is made up of 15 amino acids. V was shortened by 0 bases and J by 0 bases, with 8 bases between the two germline ends. CDR3 residues: CASSYSSQLNTEAFF. CDR3 DNA: TGTGCCAGCAGTTACTCCTCACAGCTGAACACTGAAGCTTTCTTT.